These 15 T cell receptor beta chains came from one sample sequenced in a study of blood T cells in healthy people across ages. Using a J-beta primer mix together with a sample-barcoded 5' primer, a second PCR was run for roughly 6 to 11 cycles. TCRdb re-called the 5' RACE reads through MiXCR, storing one row per CDR3 protein. The table includes 700,000 or so distinct CDR3 sequences, 22% detected once. The specimen sequenced was blood. These TCRs come from a man between 70 and 80 years old in good health.

This clonotype was picked up one time. The genes are TRBV6-6 and TRBJ2-1, with no clear D. Trimming removed 3 bases from V and 4 bases from J, with 13 bases in between. Germline CDR1 reads MNHNY; CDR2 reads SVGAGI (reference sequence). The CDR3 spans 15 residues. CDR3 sequence: CASSYEGGGYNEQFF. Here the CDR3 DNA reads TGTGCCAGCAGTTATGAAGGTGGCGGATACAATGAGCAGTTCTTC.

This sequence joins TRBV29-1 and TRBJ2-2; the D gene is possibly TRBD1 (5 bases). Trimming took 0 bases from V and 4 from J, leaving 12 bases between them. The CDR3 length is 15 residues. Germline CDR1 is SQVTM and CDR2 is ANQGSEA. The CDR3 protein is CSVEDHRQGTGELFF. The CDR3 DNA sequence: TGCAGCGTTGAAGATCATAGGCAGGGCACCGGGGAGCTGTTTTTT.

This clonotype was counted only a few times. This chain connects TRBV20-1 to TRBJ2-3; 9 bases match TRBD2. Germline lookup yields CDR1 DFQATT and CDR2 SNEGSKA (reference sequence). CDR3 size: 16 residues. The V gene end was trimmed by 2 bases and the J gene end by 5 bases; junction bases not matched to a gene: 11. For the CDR3, the DNA is TGCAGTGCTAGACCAGGGACTAGCCCAACCAAAGATACGCAGTATTTT. Its translation: CSARPGTSPTKDTQYF.

The V call is TRBV12-3 or TRBV12-4, the J call TRBJ2-3, with D hard to call. The V end lost 3 bases, the J end lost 2 bases, and 6 bases lay between the germline ends. The CDR3 contains 13 residues. CDR3 nucleotides: TGTGCCAGCAGTTTTCGAAACACAGATACGCAGTATTTT. It yields the protein CASSFRNTDTQYF.

The genes are TRBV28 and TRBJ2-7; D may be TRBD1 (6 bases). The V gene's germline CDR1 is MDHEN and CDR2 SYDVKM. The CDR3 contains 14 residues. Trimming removed 4 bases at V and 2 bases at J, with 12 bases between. CDR3 bases: TGTGCCAGCAGTTATGGACAGCAGGCCTACGAGCAGTACTTC. Protein product: CASSYGQQAYEQYF.

This chain's CDR3 is CSARDSGSNTDTQYF. CDR3 nucleotides: TGCAGTGCTAGAGATTCCGGGTCTAACACAGATACGCAGTATTTT. The chain couples TRBV20-1 to TRBJ2-3, with D unclear. Trimming took off 0 bases at V and 2 bases at J, with 12 bases between the two ends. The germline CDR1 and CDR2 sequences are DFQATT and SNEGSKA (reference sequence). CDR3 length: 15 residues.

This clonotype was counted only a few times. The chain is built from TRBV7-8 and TRBJ2-1; D is ambiguous. V was cut by 6 bases and J by 6 bases, with 9 bases left in between. CDR3 length: 12 amino acids. Germline CDR1 and CDR2: SGHVS and FQNEAQ. The CDR3 reads CASRKLGNEQFF. In nucleotides, the CDR3 is TGTGCCAGCAGAAAATTGGGCAATGAGCAGTTCTTC.

This clonotype occurred a few times. The chain couples TRBV2 to TRBJ1-2; D unclear. The CDR3 covers 15 residues. CDR1 and CDR2 (germline): SNHLY, FYNNEI. V was pared by 3 bases and J by 5 bases, with 16 bases between. The CDR3 DNA sequence: TGTGCCAGCAGTGACCCGCAGGCCCTGGGGTATGGCTACACCTTC. It is translated as CASSDPQALGYGYTF.

This clonotype was picked up one time. Relative to the germline gene, one junction end is altered; a read error may explain this. The chain couples TRBV12-3 or TRBV12-4 to TRBJ1-1; the match to TRBD1 covers 7 bases. The CDR3 sequence is 16 residues long. The CDR3 nucleotides read TGTGCCAGCAGTTTAGACGCCGGGACAGCGAACACTGAAGCTTCCTTT. Protein: CASSLDAGTANTEASF.

This clonotype was recorded a few times. The genes are TRBV6-5 and TRBJ1-1, with D possibly matching TRBD1 (6 bases). The germline V and J ends were trimmed by 3 bases and 4 bases, with 12 bases remaining between them. Germline values: CDR1 MNHEY, CDR2 SVGAGI. This CDR3 is built from 14 residues. CDR3 sequence reads: CASSYVGAGTEAFF. DNA for the CDR3: TGTGCCAGCAGTTATGTGGGGGCAGGCACTGAAGCTTTCTTT.

A word on this clonotype: Sequence at one end of the junction differs from germline and may be a read error. The CDR3 spells CASSKGTSGSHQETQYF. CDR3 sequence (DNA): TGTGCCAGCAGCAAGGGGACTAGCGGGTCCCACCAAGAGACTCAGTACTTC. The rearrangement joins TRBV27 to TRBJ2-5; 12 nucleotides line up with TRBD2. The CDR3 length is 17 residues. Germline CDR1 reads MNHEY; CDR2 reads SMNVEV (reference sequence).

CDR3 in DNA: TGCAGTGCTAGAGGGGCAAATTCGAACACCGGGGAGCTGTTTTTT. Protein: CSARGANSNTGELFF. V and J are TRBV20-1 and TRBJ2-2; D gene unclear. Germline CDR1 and CDR2: DFQATT and SNEGSKA (reference sequence). This CDR3 is built from 15 residues. V dropped 1 base and J dropped 0 bases, with 9 bases sitting between them.

This clonotype came up a few times. The gene calls are TRBV25-1 and TRBJ1-4, with 10 bases matching TRBD1. The CDR3 has 14 residues. Germline-derived CDR1 and CDR2 are MGHDK and SYGVNS. Unmatched junction bases numbered 8, after V lost 6 bases and J lost 10 bases. CDR3 DNA: TGTGCCAGCAGAGGACAGGGGGAGGGGCTAAAACTGTTTTTT. Its translation is CASRGQGEGLKLFF.

This clonotype has ten or more counts. The chain employs TRBV20-1 and TRBJ2-1; perhaps D is TRBD1 or TRBD2 (5 bases each). Germline values: CDR1 DFQATT, CDR2 SNEGSKA (reference sequence). V lost 0 bases and J 5 bases, leaving 14 bases between the germline ends. The CDR3 has 15 residues. CDR3 nucleotide sequence: TGCAGTGCTAGAGATGCAGGGAGAATTGACAATGAGCAGTTCTTC. Its protein product is CSARDAGRIDNEQFF.

This chain connects TRBV28 to TRBJ2-4, with D unresolved. V lost 2 bases to trimming and J lost 12 bases, with 11 bases between them. This CDR3 contains 12 residues. Germline V CDR1 and CDR2: MDHEN, SYDVKM. The CDR3 DNA is TGTGCCAGCAGTTTACAGGTCTCCCCTCAGTACTTC. It encodes CASSLQVSPQYF.